This record concerns one TCR beta chain sequence. CDR1 and CDR2 (germline): SQVTM, ANQGSEA. This CDR3 comprises 14 residues. Trimming shortened V by 6 bases and J by 2 bases, and 14 bases separated the two germline ends. The sample originates from a study of blood T cell repertoires in COVID-19. Study context: Both acute and convalescent COVID-19 samples were obtained from the United States, Italy and Spain.

Living in about 25 US areas, the participants were between roughly 18 and 89 years of age. Recovery among Cohort 3 donors was established by two negative PCRs, clearance, or symptom resolution. Authors' processing steps: Amplification from reference gene primers served as the basis for estimated nucleated cell counts. Clones were read by immunoSEQ multiplex PCR, and TCRdb kept only the in-frame ones, dropping some. V, J and clone size reflect that table, while D and trimming were determined from the DNA. The table shows 390,000 or so clones, with roughly 89% occurring only once. The sequenced sample was PBMCs or T cells enriched from blood (not recorded which). This receptor was taken from a woman aged 45-65 years who had recovered from COVID-19. The V and J genes are TRBV29-1 and TRBJ2-1, with D tentatively TRBD1 (6 bases). The CDR3 coding sequence is TGCAGCGTGAGACAGGTTCTGGCCTACAATGAGCAGTTCTTC. This sequence encodes CSVRQVLAYNEQFF.